Following are 29 T cell receptor beta chains from one sample sequenced in a study of shared T cell receptors in the human thymus. The repertoire was sequenced with immunoSEQ multiplex PCR; TCRdb's copy has only in-frame clones and lacks some. The repertoire holds roughly 500,000 clones, with about 80% as singletons. These data also formed part of another study, on human thymus T cells.

The sequenced material came from thymocytes. These receptors came from a boy younger than two with a congenital heart defect.

The count of this clone is one. V and J are TRBV4-2 and TRBJ1-2; D possibly corresponds to TRBD1 (5 bases). The CDR3 length is 17 residues. Germline V gives CDR1 LGHNA, CDR2 YNFKEQ. Trimming removed 3 bases at V and 0 bases at J, with 17 bases between. CDR3 loop: CASSQFGGTDPNYGYTF. The CDR3 region has the DNA TGTGCCAGCAGCCAGTTCGGCGGGACGGACCCTAACTATGGCTACACCTTC.

This chain connects TRBV11-2 to TRBJ2-7, with 7 bases matching TRBD2. The ends lost 6 bases at V and 2 bases at J; junction bases unmatched: 10. CDR1 is SGHAT and CDR2 is FQNNGV in the germline V gene. The CDR3 runs 15 residues. The DNA for the CDR3 is TGTGCCAGCAGTGGCCCGGGGGAGGGAACCTACGAGCAGTACTTC. Amino acids: CASSGPGEGTYEQYF.

The V and J genes are TRBV15 and TRBJ2-3, with 12 bases identical to TRBD2. The germline gives CDR1 LNHNV, CDR2 YYDKDF (reference sequence). Trimming cost V 2 bases and J 6 bases; bases outside gene matches: 15. The CDR3 is made up of 19 amino acids. The CDR3 bases are TGTGCCACCAGCAGAAAACCGGGACTAGCGGGTAATCGCTTGGATACGCAGTATTTT. It encodes CATSRKPGLAGNRLDTQYF.

The chain employs TRBV25-1 and TRBJ1-2; TRBD1 is a possible D gene (5 bases). This CDR3 has 13 residues. The germline V gene encodes CDR1 MGHDK and CDR2 SYGVNS. V was shortened by 2 bases and J by 6 bases, with 10 bases between the two germline ends. This CDR3 is CASSEGGRDGYTF. The CDR3 DNA reads TGTGCCAGCAGTGAAGGGGGGAGAGATGGCTACACCTTC.

This clone was detected once. The chain uses TRBV11-2 and TRBJ1-1, with 11 bases fitting TRBD1. CDR1 is SGHAT, CDR2 FQNNGV, per germline. With 1 base clipped from V and 14 bases from J, the junction kept 9 bases outside the gene matches. The CDR3 spans 14 residues. For the CDR3, the DNA is TGTGCCAGCAGCTTAGGTTTCCGCGGGACAGGGGGATTCTTT. Its translation: CASSLGFRGTGGFF.

The V call is TRBV27, the J call TRBJ2-5, with 9 bases fitting TRBD1. Germline CDR1 and CDR2: MNHEY and SMNVEV (reference sequence). After removal of 6 bases from V and 7 bases from J, the junction contained 15 bases not matched to a gene. This CDR3 is 16 amino acids long. The DNA for the CDR3 is TGTGCCAGCAGCCGGGACAGGGTAGGGCCTTATGGGACCCAGTACTTC. This gives the protein CASSRDRVGPYGTQYF.

The gene calls are TRBV5-4 and TRBJ2-7; D gene unclear. This CDR3 is 14 amino acids long. V lost 3 bases and J lost 2, with 12 bases in between. Germline V CDR1 and CDR2: SGHNT, YYREEE (reference sequence). The CDR3 is CASSSQERTYEQYF. The CDR3 bases are TGTGCCAGCAGCTCCCAGGAACGAACCTACGAGCAGTACTTC.

The chain couples TRBV28 to TRBJ1-2; a weak D match, TRBD1 (6 bases). Germline lookup yields CDR1 MDHEN and CDR2 SYDVKM. This CDR3 comprises 15 residues. V lost 7 bases, J lost 5 bases, and 20 bases lay in between. CDR3 sequence: CASKIQEGGGYGYTF. The CDR3 DNA follows: TGTGCCAGCAAAATACAGGAGGGAGGGGGATATGGCTACACCTTC.

The rearrangement joins TRBV5-1 to TRBJ2-5; 10 bases match TRBD2. The J segment lost 2 bases and the V segment lost 4 bases, leaving 8 bases of the junction unmatched. The CDR3 covers 16 residues. Germline assignment: CDR1 SGHRS and CDR2 YFSETQ. The CDR3 sequence is CASSHDGTSDQETQYF. CDR3 DNA sequence: TGCGCCAGCAGCCATGACGGGACTAGCGATCAAGAGACCCAGTACTTC. The whole variable domain, filled in from reference TRBV5-1 and TRBJ2-5, reads KAGVTQTPRYLIKTRGQQVTLSCSPISGHRSVSWYQQTPGQGLQFLFEYFSETQRNKGNFPGRFSGRQFSNSRSEMNVSTLELGDSALYLCASSHDGTSDQETQYFGPGTRLLVL.

The chain recombines TRBV6-4 with TRBJ2-1, with D unresolved. Germline assignment: CDR1 MRHNA and CDR2 SNTAGT. The V end lost 2 bases, the J end lost 9 bases, and 14 bases lay between the germline ends. The CDR3 runs 14 residues. The CDR3 spells CASSDTPRGAEQFF. The CDR3 DNA is TGTGCCAGCAGTGACACCCCTAGAGGTGCTGAGCAGTTCTTC.

This chain links TRBV2 with TRBJ1-1; the match to TRBD1 covers 9 bases. Germline V gene data show CDR1 as SNHLY and CDR2 as FYNNEI. V lost 6 bases and J lost 5; bases outside the gene matches: 10. The length of the CDR3 is 15 residues. CDR3 sequence: CASRNPGTGRTEAFF. The CDR3 bases are TGTGCCAGCAGGAACCCGGGGACAGGGAGGACTGAAGCTTTCTTT.

This rearrangement joins TRBV6-6 to TRBJ2-3, with TRBD2 matching over 7 bases. This CDR3 is 13 amino acids long. Germline CDR1 and CDR2: MNHNY and SVGAGI (reference sequence). The V gene end was trimmed by 7 bases and the J gene end by 6 bases; junction bases not matched to a gene: 7. DNA of the CDR3: TGTGCCAGCACCGGCAGGGAGGGCGATACGCAGTATTTT. Translated: CASTGREGDTQYF.

This sequence joins TRBV11-3 and TRBJ2-3; TRBD2 matches at 8 bases. Germline assignment: CDR1 SGHNT and CDR2 YENEEA. After removal of 1 base from V and 2 bases from J, the junction contained 8 bases not matched to a gene. The CDR3 has 17 residues. CDR3 residues: CASSLVRLARDTDTQYF. The DNA of the CDR3 is TGTGCCAGCAGCTTAGTTAGACTAGCGCGGGACACAGATACGCAGTATTTT.

CDR3 nucleotide sequence: TGTGCCAGCAGCCCCCAATGGGGGGCGGGGGCTAGCGAAGATCCAGATACGCAGTATTTT. The encoded protein is CASSPQWGAGASEDPDTQYF. This chain joins TRBV4-2 and TRBJ2-3; D might be TRBD2 (7 bases). Germline loops: CDR1 LGHNA, CDR2 YNFKEQ. V lost 4 bases, J lost 4 bases, and 30 bases lay in between. This CDR3 region has 20 residues.

The chain employs TRBV30 and TRBJ2-3, with D possibly being TRBD1 (5 bases). The V end lost 0 bases, the J end lost 0 bases, and 10 bases lay between the germline ends. This CDR3 region has 15 residues. CDR1 is GTSNPN, CDR2 SVGIG, per germline (reference sequence). CDR3 amino acids: CAWSVQVASTDTQYF. As DNA, the CDR3 is TGTGCCTGGAGTGTACAGGTCGCTAGCACAGATACGCAGTATTTT.

This chain joins TRBV4-3 and TRBJ2-2; D may be TRBD2 (7 bases). V was cut by 1 base and J by 6 bases, with 12 bases left in between. The CDR3 has 15 amino acids. Germline V gene sequence: CDR1 LGHNA, CDR2 YSLEER. This CDR3 reads CASSQGGGASGELFF. CDR3 coding DNA: TGCGCCAGCAGCCAAGGAGGGGGGGCGTCCGGGGAGCTGTTTTTT.

In its sample, this clone was seen a few times. The chain is built from TRBV4-3 and TRBJ1-4; possible D gene TRBD1, 6 bases. This CDR3 spans 15 amino acids. Germline V gives CDR1 LGHNA, CDR2 YSLEER. V lost 4 bases to trimming and J lost 2 bases, with 11 bases between them. The CDR3 DNA is TGCGCCAGCAGCCCCAGAAGGGGGACTAATGAAAAACTGTTTTTT. It specifies CASSPRRGTNEKLFF.

This chain joins TRBV25-1 and TRBJ2-1; TRBD2 aligns across 8 bases. With 4 bases clipped from V and 7 bases from J, the junction kept 9 bases outside the gene matches. Germline V gene sequence: CDR1 MGHDK, CDR2 SYGVNS. The CDR3 covers 15 residues. CDR3 amino acids: CASSVPAGGDNEQFF. CDR3 in DNA: TGTGCCAGCAGTGTCCCGGCGGGAGGAGATAATGAGCAGTTCTTC.

V and J are TRBV19 and TRBJ1-5; 7 bases fit TRBD1. The germline V gene has CDR1 LNHDA and CDR2 SQIVND (reference sequence). The CDR3 runs to 17 residues. V shed 3 bases and J 6 bases; nucleotides not matched to a gene: 14. The CDR3, as DNA: TGTGCCAGTAGTATTTTGGGGTCGAGGGGGCGCAGTCAGCCCCAGCATTTT. Translating gives CASSILGSRGRSQPQHF.

The chain has TRBV4-2 and TRBJ1-4; D is perhaps TRBD1 (6 bases). From germline, CDR1 is LGHNA and CDR2 YNFKEQ. Trimming took 0 bases from V and 6 from J, leaving 8 bases between them. This CDR3 has 14 amino acids. CDR3 DNA sequence: TGTGCCAGCAGCCAAGAGGGGGCCTATGAAAAACTGTTTTTT. Its protein product is CASSQEGAYEKLFF.

The rearrangement uses TRBV4-2 and TRBJ2-5, with TRBD2 matching 10 bases. The germline CDR1 and CDR2 sequences are LGHNA and YNFKEQ. This CDR3 is built from 20 residues. V shed 3 bases, J shed 5 bases, and the junction held 21 bases outside the gene matches. The CDR3 region has the DNA TGTGCCAGCAGCCAGTGGGTTCTTTTAGAGCGGGAGGGGGAATTGGAGACCCAGTACTTC. As protein: CASSQWVLLEREGELETQYF.

This clone was detected a few times. V is TRBV4-1 and J is TRBJ2-5; TRBD2 agrees at 11 bases. CDR3 length: 17 amino acids. With V trimmed by 4 bases and J by 3 bases, 10 bases remained unmatched. CDR1 is MGHRA and CDR2 is YSYEKL in the germline V gene. This CDR3 is CASSPYLAGGPEETQYF. The CDR3, as DNA: TGCGCCAGCAGCCCATACTTAGCGGGAGGGCCTGAAGAGACCCAGTACTTC.

The chain recombines TRBV4-1 with TRBJ2-3; D gene unclear. V dropped 1 base and J dropped 0 bases, with 11 bases sitting between them. This CDR3 is built from 16 residues. Germline-derived CDR1 and CDR2 are MGHRA and YSYEKL. CDR3 DNA sequence: TGCGCCAGCAGCCAAGGATTAACTTCTAGCACAGATACGCAGTATTTT. Protein sequence: CASSQGLTSSTDTQYF.

A word on this clone: Other DNA sequences within the sample encode an identical CDR3. The gene calls are TRBV20-1 and TRBJ2-5; D is uncertain. Germline loops: CDR1 DFQATT, CDR2 SNEGSKA (reference sequence). CDR3 size: 10 residues. V was cut by 1 base and J by 5 bases, with 2 bases left in between. CDR3 sequence (DNA): TGCAGTGCTAGAGCGGAGACCCAGTACTTC. Amino acid sequence: CSARAETQYF.

The chain has TRBV30 and TRBJ2-7; D is undetermined. V lost 0 bases, J lost 3 bases, and 6 bases lay in between. CDR1 is GTSNPN and CDR2 is SVGIG in the germline V gene (reference sequence). The CDR3 length is 12 residues. The CDR3 DNA reads TGTGCCTGGAGTGTACGCAGCTACGAGCAGTACTTC. It translates to CAWSVRSYEQYF.

The chain is built from TRBV5-1 and TRBJ2-7, with a tentative D call TRBD1 (8 bases). Germline CDR1 reads SGHRS; CDR2 reads YFSETQ. The V end lost 5 bases, the J end lost 6 bases, and 12 bases lay between the germline ends. The CDR3 extends over 12 amino acids. CDR3 sequence reads: CASSYRGGEQYF. The CDR3 DNA reads TGCGCCAGCAGTTACAGGGGGGGCGAGCAGTACTTC.

This rearrangement joins TRBV5-1 to TRBJ2-7; D perhaps matches TRBD2 (5 bases). CDR3 length: 14 residues. The V end lost 5 bases, the J end lost 4 bases, and 16 bases lay between the germline ends. Germline V CDR1 and CDR2: SGHRS, YFSETQ. This chain's CDR3 is CASSRGQGQYEQYF. The CDR3 DNA is TGCGCCAGCAGTCGCGGGCAAGGGCAGTACGAGCAGTACTTC.

The chain is built from TRBV6-1 and TRBJ2-7; possibly TRBD2 for D (6 bases). Per the germline V gene, CDR1 is MNHNS and CDR2 is SASEGT. This CDR3 contains 13 residues. The V gene lost 10 bases and the J gene lost 3 bases, with 16 bases spanning the gap. Here the CDR3 reads CATPASGSYEQYF. The CDR3 bases are TGTGCCACCCCAGCCTCCGGGAGCTACGAGCAGTACTTC.

The CDR3 reads CASSIGRDKGVDQPQHF. As DNA, the CDR3 is TGTGCCAGTAGTATTGGCCGGGACAAGGGGGTCGATCAGCCCCAGCATTTT. V is TRBV19 and J is TRBJ1-5; D possibly corresponds to TRBD1 (6 bases). V was shortened by 3 bases and J by 5 bases, with 20 bases between the two germline ends. Germline V gene sequence: CDR1 LNHDA, CDR2 SQIVND (reference sequence). CDR3 size: 17 residues.